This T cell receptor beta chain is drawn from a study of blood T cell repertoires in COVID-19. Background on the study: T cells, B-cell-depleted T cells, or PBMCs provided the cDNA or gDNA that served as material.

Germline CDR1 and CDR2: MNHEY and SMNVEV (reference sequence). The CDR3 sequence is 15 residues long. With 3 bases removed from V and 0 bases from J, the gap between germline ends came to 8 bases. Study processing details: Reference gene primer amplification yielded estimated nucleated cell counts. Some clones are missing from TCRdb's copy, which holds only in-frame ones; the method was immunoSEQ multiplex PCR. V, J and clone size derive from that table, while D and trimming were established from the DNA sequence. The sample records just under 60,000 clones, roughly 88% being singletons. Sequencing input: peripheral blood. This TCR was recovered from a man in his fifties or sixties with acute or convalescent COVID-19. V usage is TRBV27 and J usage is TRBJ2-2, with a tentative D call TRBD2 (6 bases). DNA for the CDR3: TGTGCCAGCAGTTTGACTAGTACGAACACCGGGGAGCTGTTTTTT. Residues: CASSLTSTNTGELFF.